This T cell receptor beta chain was observed in a study of T-cell memory formation after mild COVID-19. Note on this clonotype: The antigen remains unidentified.

The CDR3 covers 17 residues. Study observations and caveats: The study found balanced CD4/CD8 in clones contracting day 15 to 85 and a CD4+ lean in later expanders. The study detected some responding clones in pre-infection memory, suggesting cross-reactive memory joined.

From the 5' RACE reads, TCRdb called clonotypes with MiXCR, one entry per CDR3 protein. Among under 300,000 distinct CDR3 sequences, about 16% were seen once, and the ten largest hold 3.5%. This clonotype originated in a man aged 18 to 29 who had mild COVID-19 (a few samples of this study predate the infection). Cell type and time point are not known. The V and J genes are TRBV12-2 and TRBJ2-3; no DNA check was done on the table's D call, TRBD1. TRBV12-2 is noted as a pseudogene. Sequencing was performed on PBMCs or a T cell subset sorted from them (not recorded which). The CDR3 bases are TGTGCAAGTCGCTTAGAGGGTTCCGGGCCGGTCACAGATACGCAGTATTTT. Translation: CASRLEGSGPVTDTQYF.